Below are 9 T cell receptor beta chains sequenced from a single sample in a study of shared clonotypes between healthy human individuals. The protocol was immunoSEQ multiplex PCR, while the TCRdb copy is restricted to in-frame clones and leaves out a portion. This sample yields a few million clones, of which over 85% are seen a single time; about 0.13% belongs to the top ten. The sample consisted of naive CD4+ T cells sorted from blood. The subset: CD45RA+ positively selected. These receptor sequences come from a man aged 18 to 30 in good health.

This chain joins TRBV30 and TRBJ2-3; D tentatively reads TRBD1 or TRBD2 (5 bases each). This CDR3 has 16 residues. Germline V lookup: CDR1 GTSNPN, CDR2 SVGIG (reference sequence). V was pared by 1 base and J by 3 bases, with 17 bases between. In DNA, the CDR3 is TGTGCCTGGAGTGAGGGACGGCAAATAGGAACAGATACGCAGTATTTT. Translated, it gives CAWSEGRQIGTDTQYF.

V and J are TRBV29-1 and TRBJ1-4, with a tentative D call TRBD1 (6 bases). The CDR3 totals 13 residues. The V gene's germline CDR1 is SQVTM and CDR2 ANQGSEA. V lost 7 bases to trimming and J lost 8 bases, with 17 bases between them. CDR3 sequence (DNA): TGCAGCGCCGAAGGGGGGTTTGGCGAAAAACTGTTTTTT. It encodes CSAEGGFGEKLFF.

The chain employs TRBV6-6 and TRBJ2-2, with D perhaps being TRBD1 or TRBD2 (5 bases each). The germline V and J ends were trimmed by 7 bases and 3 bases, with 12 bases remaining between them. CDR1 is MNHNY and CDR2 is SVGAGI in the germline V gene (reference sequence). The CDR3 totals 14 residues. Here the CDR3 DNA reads TGTGCCAGCAATCGAAGGGGAGACACCGGGGAGCTGTTTTTT. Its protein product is CASNRRGDTGELFF.

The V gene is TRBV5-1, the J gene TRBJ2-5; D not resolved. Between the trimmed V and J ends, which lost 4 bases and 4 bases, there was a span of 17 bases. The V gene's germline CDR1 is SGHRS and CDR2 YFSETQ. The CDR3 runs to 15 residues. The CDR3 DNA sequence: TGCGCCAGCAGCCCCCGGGCAGAAGGGTTAGAGACCCAGTACTTC. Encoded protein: CASSPRAEGLETQYF.

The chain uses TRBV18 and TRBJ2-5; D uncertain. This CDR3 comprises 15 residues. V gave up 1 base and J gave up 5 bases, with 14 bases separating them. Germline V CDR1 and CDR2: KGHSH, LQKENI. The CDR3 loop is CASSPLAQSAETQYF. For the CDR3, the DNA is TGTGCCAGCTCACCACTGGCACAGTCGGCCGAGACCCAGTACTTC.

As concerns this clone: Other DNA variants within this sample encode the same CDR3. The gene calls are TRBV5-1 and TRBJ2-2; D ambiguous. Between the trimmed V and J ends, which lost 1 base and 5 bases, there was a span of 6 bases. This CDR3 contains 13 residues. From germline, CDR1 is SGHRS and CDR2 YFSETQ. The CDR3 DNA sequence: TGCGCCAGCAGCTTGCTGGGAACCGGGGAGCTGTTTTTT. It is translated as CASSLLGTGELFF.

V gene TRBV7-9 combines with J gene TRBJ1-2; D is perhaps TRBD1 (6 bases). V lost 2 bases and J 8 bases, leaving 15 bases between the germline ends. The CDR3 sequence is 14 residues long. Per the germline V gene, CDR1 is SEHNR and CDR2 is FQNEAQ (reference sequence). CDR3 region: CASSLTPTTGGYTF. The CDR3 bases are TGTGCCAGCAGCTTAACCCCCACGACAGGCGGCTACACCTTC.

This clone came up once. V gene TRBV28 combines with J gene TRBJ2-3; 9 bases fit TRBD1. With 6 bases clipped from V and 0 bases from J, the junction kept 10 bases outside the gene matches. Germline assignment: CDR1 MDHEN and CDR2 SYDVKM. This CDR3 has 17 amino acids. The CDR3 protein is CASSPAPGQGSTDTQYF. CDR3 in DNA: TGTGCCAGCAGCCCAGCCCCTGGACAGGGGAGCACAGATACGCAGTATTTT. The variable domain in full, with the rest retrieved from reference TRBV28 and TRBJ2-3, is DVKVTQSSRYLVKRTGEKVFLECVQDMDHENMFWYRQDPGLGLRLIYFSYDVKMKEKGDIPEGYSVSREKKERFSLILESASTNQTSMYLCASSPAPGQGSTDTQYFGPGTRLTVL.

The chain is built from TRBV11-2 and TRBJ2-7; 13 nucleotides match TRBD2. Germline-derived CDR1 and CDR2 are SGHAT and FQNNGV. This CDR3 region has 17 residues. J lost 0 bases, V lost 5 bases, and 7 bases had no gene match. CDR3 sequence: CASSPGTSGTYSYEQYF. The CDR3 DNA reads TGTGCCAGCAGCCCCGGGACTAGCGGGACCTACTCCTACGAGCAGTACTTC.